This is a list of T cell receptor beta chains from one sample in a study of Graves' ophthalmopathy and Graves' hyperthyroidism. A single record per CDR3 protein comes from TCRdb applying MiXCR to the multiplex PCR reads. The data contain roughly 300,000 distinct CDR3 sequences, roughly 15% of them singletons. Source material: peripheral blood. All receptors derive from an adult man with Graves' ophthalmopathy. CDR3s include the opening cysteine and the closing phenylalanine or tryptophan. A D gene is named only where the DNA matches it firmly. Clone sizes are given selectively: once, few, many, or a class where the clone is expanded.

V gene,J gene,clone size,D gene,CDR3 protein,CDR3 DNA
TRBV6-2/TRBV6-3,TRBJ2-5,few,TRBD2,CASSWTSGQETQYF,TGTGCCAGCAGTTGGACTAGCGGACAAGAGACCCAGTACTTC
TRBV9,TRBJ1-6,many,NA,CASSVGQTNSPLHF,TGTGCCAGCAGCGTCGGACAAACAAATTCACCCCTCCACTTT
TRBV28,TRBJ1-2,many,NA,CASSSSGGTYGYTF,TGTGCCAGCAGTAGTTCGGGGGGTACCTATGGCTACACCTTC
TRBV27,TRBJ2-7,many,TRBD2,CASSSRTSGIYAYEQYF,TGTGCCAGCAGTTCGCGCACTAGCGGGATCTATGCCTACGAGCAGTACTTC
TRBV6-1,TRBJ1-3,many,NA,CASRDSSGNTIYF,TGTGCCAGCAGGGACAGCTCTGGAAACACCATATATTTT
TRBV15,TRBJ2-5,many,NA,CATSRIQGVETQYF,TGTGCCACCAGCAGGATACAGGGTGTGGAGACCCAGTACTTC
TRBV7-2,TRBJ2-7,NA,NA,CASSSAGSLLYEQYF,TGTGCCAGCAGCTCTGCAGGGAGCCTCCTCTACGAGCAGTACTTC
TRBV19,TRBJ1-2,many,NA,CASSSAGRPYGYTF,TGTGCCAGTAGCTCCGCGGGACGCCCCTATGGCTACACCTTC
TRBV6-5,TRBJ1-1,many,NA,CASSYGGHGGTEAFF,TGTGCCAGCAGTTACGGAGGCCACGGGGGCACTGAAGCTTTCTTT
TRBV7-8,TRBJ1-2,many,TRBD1,CASSQNQGADNYGYTF,TGTGCCAGCAGCCAAAACCAGGGGGCGGACAACTATGGCTACACCTTC
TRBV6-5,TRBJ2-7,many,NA,CASSYPSPIKDYEQYF,TGTGCCAGCAGTTACCCCTCTCCCATAAAGGACTACGAGCAGTACTTC
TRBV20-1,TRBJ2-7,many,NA,CSAPPQERAYEQYF,TGCAGTGCCCCCCCCCAGGAAAGGGCCTACGAGCAGTACTTC
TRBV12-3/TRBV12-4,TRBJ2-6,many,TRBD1,CASSSDRGLAGANVLTF,TGTGCCAGCAGTTCGGACAGGGGGCTAGCTGGGGCCAACGTCCTGACTTTC
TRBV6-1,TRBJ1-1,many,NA,CASREGLATEAFF,TGTGCCAGCAGAGAGGGGTTGGCTACTGAAGCTTTCTTT
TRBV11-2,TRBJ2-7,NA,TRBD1,CASSLDRTSYEQYF,TGTGCCAGCAGCTTGGACAGGACATCCTACGAGCAGTACTTC
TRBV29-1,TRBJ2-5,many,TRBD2,CSVGEGDQETQYF,TGCAGCGTTGGGGAGGGAGATCAAGAGACCCAGTACTTC
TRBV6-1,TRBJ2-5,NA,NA,CASSDSQGIQETQYF,TGTGCCAGCAGTGATAGCCAGGGAATCCAAGAGACCCAGTACTTC
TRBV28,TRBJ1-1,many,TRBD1,CASSWVKGQPWNTEAFF,TGTGCCAGCAGTTGGGTTAAGGGACAGCCTTGGAACACTGAAGCTTTCTTT
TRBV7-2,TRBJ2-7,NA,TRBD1,CASSPTGAEREQYF,TGTGCCAGCAGCCCAACAGGGGCGGAACGCGAGCAGTACTTC
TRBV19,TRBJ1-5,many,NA,CASSISPEARVSNQPQHF,TGTGCCAGTAGTATATCTCCTGAGGCGAGGGTCAGCAATCAGCCCCAGCATTTT
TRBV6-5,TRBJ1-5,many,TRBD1,CASKRESGTGGVDQPQHF,TGTGCCAGCAAGCGTGAGAGTGGGACAGGGGGCGTAGATCAGCCCCAGCATTTT
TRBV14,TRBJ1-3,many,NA,CASSQGFTIYF,TGTGCCAGCAGCCAAGGCTTTACCATATATTTT
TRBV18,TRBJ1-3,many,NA,CASSPGAEDSTIYF,TGTGCCAGCTCCCCGGGGGCAGAAGATAGCACCATATATTTT
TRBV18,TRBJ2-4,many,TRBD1,CASSPTGMGKNIQYF,TGTGCCAGCTCCCCGACAGGGATGGGCAAAAACATTCAGTACTTC
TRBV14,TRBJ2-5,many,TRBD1,CASSRGDRGLYETQYF,TGTGCCAGCAGCCGCGGGGACAGGGGGCTGTATGAGACCCAGTACTTC
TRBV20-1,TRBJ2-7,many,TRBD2,CSAIREGLAYEQYF,TGCAGTGCCATTCGGGAGGGGCTAGCTTACGAGCAGTACTTC
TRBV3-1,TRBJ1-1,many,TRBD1,CASSQLRSGGTTEAFF,TGTGCCAGCAGCCAACTCCGATCAGGGGGTACCACTGAAGCTTTCTTT
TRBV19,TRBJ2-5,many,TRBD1,CASSIARDSQETQYF,TGTGCCAGTAGTATAGCCCGGGACAGTCAAGAGACCCAGTACTTC
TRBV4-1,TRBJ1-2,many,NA,CASSQPHGQYVDGYTF,TGCGCCAGCAGCCAACCCCACGGACAGTATGTTGATGGCTACACCTTC
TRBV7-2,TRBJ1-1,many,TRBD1,CASSFIQGPRTEAFF,TGTGCCAGCAGCTTTATACAGGGGCCGCGGACTGAAGCTTTCTTT
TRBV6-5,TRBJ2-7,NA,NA,CASSWLDGRYEQYF,TGTGCCAGCAGTTGGTTGGACGGGAGATACGAGCAGTACTTC
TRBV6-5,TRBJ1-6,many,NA,CASSYSTALGAPLHF,TGTGCCAGCAGTTACTCGACAGCGCTTGGGGCACCCCTCCACTTT
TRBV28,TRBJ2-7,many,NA,CASSLGRGWGVEQYF,TGTGCCAGCAGTTTAGGGCGGGGATGGGGGGTCGAGCAGTACTTC
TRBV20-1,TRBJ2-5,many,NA,CSARVQVNQETQYF,TGCAGTGCTAGAGTTCAAGTTAACCAAGAGACCCAGTACTTC
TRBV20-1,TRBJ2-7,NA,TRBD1,CSARNSPGQEQYF,TGCAGTGCTAGGAATTCTCCGGGACAGGAGCAGTACTTC
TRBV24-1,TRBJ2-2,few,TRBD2,CATSEAGEDTGELFF,TGTGCCACCAGTGAAGCGGGAGAGGACACCGGGGAGCTGTTTTTT
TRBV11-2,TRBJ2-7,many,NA,CASSAQRNSYEQYF,TGTGCCAGCAGCGCCCAACGTAACTCCTACGAGCAGTACTTC
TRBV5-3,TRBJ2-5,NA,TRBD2,CASTTLAGVTGTQYF,TGTGCCAGCACCACTCTTGCGGGGGTAACGGGGACCCAGTACTTC